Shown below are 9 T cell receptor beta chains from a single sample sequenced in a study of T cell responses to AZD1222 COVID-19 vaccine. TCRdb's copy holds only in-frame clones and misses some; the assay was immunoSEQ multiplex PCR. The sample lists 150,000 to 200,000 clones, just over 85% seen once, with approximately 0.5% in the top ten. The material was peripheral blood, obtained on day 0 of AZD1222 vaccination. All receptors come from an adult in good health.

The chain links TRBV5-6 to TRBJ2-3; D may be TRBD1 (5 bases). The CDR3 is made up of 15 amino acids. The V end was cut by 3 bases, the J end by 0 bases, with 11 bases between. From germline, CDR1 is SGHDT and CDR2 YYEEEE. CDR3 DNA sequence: TGTGCCAGCAGCTCCGACAGTATTAGCACAGATACGCAGTATTTT. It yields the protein CASSSDSISTDTQYF.

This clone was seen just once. Here the CDR3 reads CASSSSGAWQANGYTF. As DNA, the CDR3 is TGTGCCAGCAGCTCATCGGGGGCATGGCAGGCGAATGGCTACACCTTC. J is TRBJ1-2 and V is TRBV7-9; D perhaps matches TRBD1 (6 bases). This CDR3 has 16 residues. The ends were cut back, 4 bases at V and 6 bases at J, with 21 bases in the middle. Germline loops: CDR1 SEHNR, CDR2 FQNEAQ (reference sequence). Filled out from reference TRBV7-9 and TRBJ1-2, the complete variable domain reads DTGVSQNPRHKITKRGQNVTFRCDPISEHNRLYWYRQTLGQGPEFLTYFQNEAQLEKSRLLSDRFSAERPKGSFSTLEIQRTEQGDSAMYLCASSSSGAWQANGYTFGSGTRLTVV.

The CDR3 DNA follows: TGCGCCAGCAGCCATTCCTTGCCCCGAGGGACAGATACGCAGTATTTT. This encodes CASSHSLPRGTDTQYF. The chain combines TRBV4-1 with TRBJ2-3; possibly TRBD2 for D (5 bases). This CDR3 contains 16 residues. Germline lookup yields CDR1 MGHRA and CDR2 YSYEKL. V lost 3 bases to trimming and J lost 3 bases, with 16 bases between them.

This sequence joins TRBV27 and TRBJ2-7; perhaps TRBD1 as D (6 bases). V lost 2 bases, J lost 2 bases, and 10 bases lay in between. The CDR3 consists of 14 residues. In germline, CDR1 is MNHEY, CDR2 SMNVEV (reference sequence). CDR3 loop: CASSLGRGAYEQYF. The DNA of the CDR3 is TGTGCCAGCAGTTTAGGCAGGGGCGCCTACGAGCAGTACTTC.

The CDR3 region is CASSLGIVGNQPQHF. In nucleotides, the CDR3 is TGTGCCAGCAGCTTGGGGATCGTGGGCAATCAGCCCCAGCATTTT. The gene calls are TRBV13 and TRBJ1-5; D gene uncertain. Trimming pared 3 bases from V and 2 bases from J, leaving 11 bases between. Germline V CDR1 and CDR2: PRHDT, FYEKMQ (reference sequence). The CDR3 sequence is 15 residues long.

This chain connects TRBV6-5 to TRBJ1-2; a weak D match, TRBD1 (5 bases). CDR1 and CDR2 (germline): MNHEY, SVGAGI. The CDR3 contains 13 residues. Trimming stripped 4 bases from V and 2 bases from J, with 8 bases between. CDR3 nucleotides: TGTGCCAGCAGTTTCCGGGACAACTATGGCTACACCTTC. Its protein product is CASSFRDNYGYTF.

For the CDR3, the DNA is TGTGCCAGCAGCTCGGGTCACTCCTACGAGCAGTACTTC. Translation: CASSSGHSYEQYF. The rearrangement joins TRBV11-3 to TRBJ2-7; D is undetermined. The V end lost 4 bases, the J end lost 0 bases, and 7 bases lay between the germline ends. CDR1 SGHNT and CDR2 YENEEA come from the germline V gene. The CDR3 extends over 13 amino acids.

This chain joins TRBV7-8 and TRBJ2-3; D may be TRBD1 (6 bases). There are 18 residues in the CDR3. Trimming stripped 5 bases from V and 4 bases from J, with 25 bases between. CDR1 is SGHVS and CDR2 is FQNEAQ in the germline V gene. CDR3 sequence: CASSLLFGGTSSADTQYF. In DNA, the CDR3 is TGTGCCAGCAGCCTTTTGTTTGGGGGCACATCCTCAGCAGATACGCAGTATTTT.

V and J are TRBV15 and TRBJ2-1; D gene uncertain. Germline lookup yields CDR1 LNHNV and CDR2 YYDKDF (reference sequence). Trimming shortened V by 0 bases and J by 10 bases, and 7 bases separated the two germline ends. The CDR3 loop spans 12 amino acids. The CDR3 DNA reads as TGTGCCACCAGCAGAGATGAAGTAGAGCAGTTCTTC. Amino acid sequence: CATSRDEVEQFF.